The sequence of this T cell receptor (beta chain) was determined in a study of cytotoxic CD8 clonotypes in ibrutinib-treated CLL. About the study: Outcomes included approximately 25 partial and 2 complete responses; after median around 5.5 years, roughly 14 stayed remitted and roughly twelve progressed. After a median around 11 months on treatment (6 to 36), response samples were drawn. Samples averaged roughly 280,000 productive templates and more than 85,000 productive rearrangements.

Study results and caveats: Under treatment, the uncommon public clonotypes either contracted or remained stable.

Comment on this clone: Its antigen is undetermined.

This CDR3 has 15 residues. Per the germline V gene, CDR1 is SNHLY and CDR2 is FYNNEI. Trimming left V 7 bases short and J 6 bases short, with 21 bases between. Profiling relied on immunoSEQ multiplex PCR, and the TCRdb table lists in-frame clones only, not all of them. This table has some 150,000 clones, 70% to 85% appearing once. The chain is built from TRBV2 and TRBJ1-1; TRBD1 might be the D (5 bases). The material was PBMCs, obtained after 12 months of ibrutinib treatment. This clonotype was obtained from a human donor with chronic lymphocytic leukemia. The CDR3 bases are TGTGCCAGCATAACATCCGCAGGGACTGAATCTGAAGCTTTCTTT. It yields the protein CASITSAGTESEAFF.